A single sample gave rise to the 15 T cell receptor beta chains below, sequenced in a study of T cells in Graves' hyperthyroidism and ophthalmopathy. Template material for amplifying TCR beta CDR3 regions consisted of RNA transcripts. TCR CDR3 underwent first-round RT-PCR with the HTBI primer set. MiXCR, applied by TCRdb to the multiplex PCR reads, yields one record per CDR3 protein. The sample carries about 840,000 distinct CDR3 sequences, roughly 37% recorded once. The material sequenced was blood. The receptors originated from a man younger than 30 with Graves' hyperthyroidism.

The chain combines TRBV15 with TRBJ1-2; perhaps TRBD1 as D (6 bases). Germline V gene sequence: CDR1 LNHNV, CDR2 YYDKDF (reference sequence). The CDR3 length is 13 residues. V lost 1 base and J 6 bases, leaving 9 bases between the germline ends. Here the CDR3 reads CATSRAGDNGYTF. The CDR3 DNA follows: TGTGCCACCAGCAGAGCCGGGGACAATGGCTACACCTTC. The full variable domain, with the rest looked up from reference TRBV15 and TRBJ1-2, is DAMVIQNPRYQVTQFGKPVTLSCSQTLNHNVMYWYQQKSSQAPKLLFHYYDKDFNNEADTPDNFQSRRPNTSFCFLDIRSPGLGDTAMYLCATSRAGDNGYTFGSGTRLTVV.

This clonotype was recorded at least ten times. This rearrangement joins TRBV18 to TRBJ1-4; D ambiguous. The germline V and J ends were trimmed by 2 bases and 1 base, with 5 bases remaining between them. Germline loops: CDR1 KGHSH, CDR2 LQKENI. This CDR3 has 14 residues. The CDR3 bases are TGTGCCAGCTCACCAAAGGGAACTAATGAAAAACTGTTTTTT. This codes for CASSPKGTNEKLFF.

The CDR3 here is CASSPGTGPQPQHF. The DNA for the CDR3 is TGCGCCAGCAGCCCCGGGACAGGGCCCCAGCCCCAGCATTTT. This chain joins TRBV5-1 and TRBJ1-5; 9 positions match TRBD1. With V trimmed by 4 bases and J by 7 bases, 6 bases remained unmatched. CDR3 length: 14 residues. CDR1 and CDR2 from the germline V gene are SGHRS and YFSETQ. Variable domain in full (rest from reference TRBV5-1 and TRBJ1-5): KAGVTQTPRYLIKTRGQQVTLSCSPISGHRSVSWYQQTPGQGLQFLFEYFSETQRNKGNFPGRFSGRQFSNSRSEMNVSTLELGDSALYLCASSPGTGPQPQHFGDGTRLSIL.

This clonotype was observed a handful of times. This chain joins TRBV5-1 and TRBJ2-7, with 11 bases fitting TRBD2. The CDR3 length is 15 residues. CDR1 and CDR2 from the germline V gene are SGHRS and YFSETQ. Trimming cost V 0 bases and J 2 bases; bases outside gene matches: 1. In DNA form, the CDR3 reads TGCGCCAGCAGCTTGGATAGCGGGGGGGCCTACGAGCAGTACTTC. Its translation is CASSLDSGGAYEQYF.

This clonotype was picked up many times. CDR3 sequence reads: CASSPGGGAFF. Written as DNA, the CDR3 is TGTGCCAGCAGTCCAGGGGGGGGAGCTTTCTTT. The chain employs TRBV2 and TRBJ1-1; 7 bases agree with TRBD1. Germline V CDR1 and CDR2: SNHLY, FYNNEI. V was pared by 5 bases and J by 10 bases, with 4 bases of the junction left unmatched. The CDR3 is 11 amino acids.

This clonotype appeared a few times. The chain employs TRBV20-1 and TRBJ2-7, with unresolved D. The CDR3 runs to 12 residues. V was trimmed by 5 bases and J by 5 bases, leaving 13 bases between them. Germline CDR1 reads DFQATT; CDR2 reads SNEGSKA (reference sequence). CDR3 in amino acids: CSAPRSGDEQYF. The CDR3 DNA follows: TGCAGTGCTCCTAGAAGTGGCGACGAGCAGTACTTC.

The CDR3 here is CATGTGVLGYTF. The CDR3 region has the DNA TGTGCCACCGGGACAGGGGTGCTTGGCTACACCTTC. The chain couples TRBV10-3 to TRBJ1-2; the match to TRBD1 covers 10 bases. With V trimmed by 10 bases and J by 7 bases, 6 bases remained unmatched. Germline V gene data show CDR1 as ENHRY and CDR2 as SYGVKD. The CDR3 spans 12 residues.

This clonotype was seen a single time. A read error may produce the germline difference seen at one junction end. This sequence joins TRBV25-1 and TRBJ2-6; D not certain. The CDR3 loop spans 17 amino acids. Germline assignment: CDR1 MGHDK and CDR2 SYGVNS. The DNA of the CDR3 is TGTGCCTGCAGCGTTGGGCGACTCGGCTCTGGGGCCAACGTCCTGACTTTC. Protein sequence: CACSVGRLGSGANVLTF.

The V gene is TRBV7-2, the J gene TRBJ2-7; tentatively, D is TRBD2 (5 bases). CDR3 length equals 15 residues. With 5 bases removed from V and 3 bases from J, the gap between germline ends came to 17 bases. Germline CDR1 reads SGHTA; CDR2 reads FQGNSA. As DNA, the CDR3 is TGTGCCAGCAGCGGTTGGGGAAACCGGGACTACGAGCAGTACTTC. It codes for CASSGWGNRDYEQYF. The full variable domain, completed using reference TRBV7-2 and TRBJ2-7, is GAGVSQSPSNKVTEKGKDVELRCDPISGHTALYWYRQSLGQGLEFLIYFQGNSAPDKSGLPSDRFSAERTGGSVSTLTIQRTQQEDSAVYLCASSGWGNRDYEQYFGPGTRLTVT.

The chain is built from TRBV19 and TRBJ1-1; TRBD1 is a possible D gene (5 bases). The CDR3 runs to 12 residues. Trimming left V 3 bases short and J 8 bases short, with 10 bases between. In germline, CDR1 is LNHDA, CDR2 SQIVND (reference sequence). The CDR3 sequence is CASSIGAGEAFF. As DNA, the CDR3 is TGTGCCAGTAGTATTGGAGCAGGGGAAGCTTTCTTT.

In its sample, this clonotype was seen many times. The rearrangement links TRBV5-1 to TRBJ1-4, with D possibly being TRBD1 (5 bases). Germline CDR1 and CDR2: SGHRS and YFSETQ. V lost 0 bases and J 3 bases, leaving 6 bases between the germline ends. This CDR3 is built from 14 residues. Written as DNA, the CDR3 is TGCGCCAGCAGCTTGGGACAGTCTAATGAAAAACTGTTTTTT. It encodes CASSLGQSNEKLFF.

This chain uses TRBV7-9 with TRBJ1-1; 9 bases are a match to TRBD1. Germline V CDR1 and CDR2: SEHNR, FQNEAQ (reference sequence). V shed 4 bases and J 0 bases; nucleotides not matched to a gene: 9. This CDR3 is built from 17 residues. As DNA, the CDR3 is TGTGCCAGCAGCTGGTGGGACAGGGCCTTCATGAACACTGAAGCTTTCTTT. Its translation: CASSWWDRAFMNTEAFF.

This clonotype was observed many times. This chain joins TRBV15 and TRBJ2-7, with no clear D. The CDR3 is made up of 15 amino acids. The germline CDR1 and CDR2 sequences are LNHNV and YYDKDF (reference sequence). Trimming removed 0 bases from V and 3 bases from J, with 12 bases in between. For the CDR3, the DNA is TGTGCCACCAGCAGAGATCGTTCCGCCGGCTACGAGCAGTACTTC. Amino acid sequence: CATSRDRSAGYEQYF.

This chain links TRBV29-1 with TRBJ1-2; D is perhaps TRBD1 (6 bases). The V end lost 4 bases, the J end lost 0 bases, and 9 bases lay between the germline ends. The germline V gene encodes CDR1 SQVTM and CDR2 ANQGSEA. This CDR3 has 13 amino acids. CDR3 in amino acids: CSVGGGSNYGYTF. For the CDR3, the DNA is TGCAGCGTTGGGGGGGGCTCTAACTATGGCTACACCTTC.

Details on this clonotype: Given the absence of the conserved phenylalanine or tryptophan at the CDR3 end, a read error is likely. The DNA is left out, because the CDR3 cannot be placed on it with certainty; the CDR3 is given as TCRdb lists it. The rearrangement links TRBV10-3 to TRBJ2-2; the DNA was not compared with TRBD2, the D call given in the table. Both ends counted, the CDR3 spans 9 residues. Germline V CDR1 and CDR2: ENHRY, SYGVKD. This CDR3 is CAISEGTGV.